This entry lists 9 T cell receptor beta chains sequenced from one sample in a study of low-dose radiotherapy and immunotherapy resistance in tumors. TRAV and TRBV primers primed cDNA for both TCRalpha and TCRbeta. With a V-primer adapter and a constant-region primer, TCRs were amplified for roughly 20 PCR cycles. TCRdb re-called the reads with MiXCR, one entry per CDR3 protein. The data hold 80,000 to 95,000 distinct CDR3 sequences, with 9.4% observed a single time. This sample's time point: before trial treatment. This specimen consisted of PBMCs, obtained before treatment. The receptors shown here come from a male donor with prostate cancer.

The CDR3 protein is CASSQGFGRDRGPVGNQPQHF. CDR3 sequence (DNA): TGCGCCAGCAGCCAAGGGTTCGGCCGGGACAGGGGTCCCGTTGGCAATCAGCCCCAGCATTTT. This chain connects TRBV4-3 to TRBJ1-5, with 10 nucleotides matching TRBD1. The CDR3 length is 21 residues. Trimming took 1 base from V and 2 from J; bases not matched to a gene: 17. Germline CDR1 LGHNA, CDR2 YSLEER.

In its sample, this clonotype was seen many times. The chain links TRBV18 to TRBJ1-2; no definite D call. The V end lost 1 base, the J end lost 3 bases, and 6 bases lay between the germline ends. CDR1 and CDR2 from the germline V gene are KGHSH and LQKENI. The CDR3 contains 13 residues. The CDR3 nucleotides read TGTGCCAGCTCACCACAGGGAGACTATGGCTACACCTTC. Amino acid sequence: CASSPQGDYGYTF.

This clonotype was counted many times. This rearrangement joins TRBV9 to TRBJ1-3; D remains unclear. CDR1 is SGDLS and CDR2 is YYNGEE in the germline V gene. Trimming took 3 bases from V and 0 from J, leaving 10 bases between them. The CDR3 extends over 15 amino acids. The CDR3 reads CASSADTGSGNTIYF. The CDR3 DNA sequence: TGTGCCAGCAGCGCAGACACTGGCTCTGGAAACACCATATATTTT.

This clonotype was recorded at least ten times. The chain joins TRBV28 to TRBJ1-5, with D unclear. With 6 bases removed from V and 7 bases from J, the gap between germline ends came to 7 bases. The CDR3 is made up of 11 amino acids. CDR1 is MDHEN, CDR2 SYDVKM, per germline. The CDR3 loop is CASSPGQPQHF. As DNA, the CDR3 is TGTGCCAGCAGCCCAGGCCAGCCCCAGCATTTT.

This clonotype came up many times. This chain connects TRBV11-1 to TRBJ2-2, with D uncertain. V shed 3 bases and J shed 5 bases, with 7 bases lying between them. CDR1 is SGHAT and CDR2 is FQDESV in the germline V gene (reference sequence). CDR3 length equals 13 residues. The CDR3 loop reads CASSLGKTGELFF. For the CDR3, the DNA is TGTGCCAGCAGCTTGGGGAAAACCGGGGAGCTGTTTTTT.

This clonotype was counted at least ten times. The chain uses TRBV19 and TRBJ1-2; unclear D gene. From germline, CDR1 is LNHDA and CDR2 SQIVND (reference sequence). Trimming took off 1 base at V and 7 bases at J, with 16 bases between the two ends. This CDR3 spans 15 amino acids. The CDR3 region has the DNA TGTGCCAGTAGTATAGTACGTGAGGGATCGGCTGGCTACACCTTC. The encoded protein is CASSIVREGSAGYTF.

The table lists this clonotype with many counts. The gene calls are TRBV19 and TRBJ2-2; the match to TRBD1 covers 8 bases. Germline loops: CDR1 LNHDA, CDR2 SQIVND (reference sequence). After removal of 9 bases from V and 5 bases from J, the junction contained 14 bases not matched to a gene. The CDR3 extends over 16 amino acids. CDR3 residues: CASLPQGVVGTGELFF. In DNA, the CDR3 is TGTGCCAGCTTGCCACAGGGGGTGGTTGGGACCGGGGAGCTGTTTTTT.

This clonotype was picked up many times. The rearrangement joins TRBV28 to TRBJ2-1; D gene ambiguous. The CDR3 is 11 residues long. Germline V lookup: CDR1 MDHEN, CDR2 SYDVKM. V shed 2 bases and J shed 8 bases, with 4 bases lying between them. The chain's CDR3 is CASSLIDEQFF. In DNA, the CDR3 is TGTGCCAGCAGTTTAATCGATGAGCAGTTCTTC.

Many counts were recorded for this clonotype. The rearrangement uses TRBV19 and TRBJ1-5; the match to TRBD1 covers 8 bases. This CDR3 comprises 14 residues. The V gene's germline CDR1 is LNHDA and CDR2 SQIVND (reference sequence). V shed 5 bases and J 4 bases; nucleotides not matched to a gene: 4. The CDR3 sequence: CASSDRGGNQPQHF. For the CDR3, the DNA is TGTGCCAGTAGTGACAGGGGCGGGAATCAGCCCCAGCATTTT.